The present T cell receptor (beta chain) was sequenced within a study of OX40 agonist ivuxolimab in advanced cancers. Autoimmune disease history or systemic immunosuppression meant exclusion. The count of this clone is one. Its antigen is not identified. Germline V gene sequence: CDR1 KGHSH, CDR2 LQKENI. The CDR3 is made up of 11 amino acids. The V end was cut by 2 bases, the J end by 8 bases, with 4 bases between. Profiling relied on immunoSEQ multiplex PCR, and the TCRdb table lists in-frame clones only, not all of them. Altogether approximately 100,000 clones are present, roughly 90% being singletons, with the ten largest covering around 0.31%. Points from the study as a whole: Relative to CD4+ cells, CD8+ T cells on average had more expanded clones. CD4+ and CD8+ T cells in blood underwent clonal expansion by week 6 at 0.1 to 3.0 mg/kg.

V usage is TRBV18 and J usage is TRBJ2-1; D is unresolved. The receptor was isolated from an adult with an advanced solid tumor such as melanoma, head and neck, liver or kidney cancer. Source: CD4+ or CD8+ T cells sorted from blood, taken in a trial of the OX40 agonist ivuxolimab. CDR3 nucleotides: TGTGCCAGCTCACCAAAGGATGAGCAGTTCTTC. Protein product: CASSPKDEQFF.